There are many counts of the clone carrying this TCR beta chain. The sample belongs to a study of T-cell reconstitution after alpha-beta-depleted transplantation in children. Preparation of the TCRbeta library used unique molecular identifiers. MiXCR, applied by TCRdb to the PCR reads, yields one record per CDR3 protein. There are about 260,000 distinct CDR3 sequences in the sample; 7.5% to 9.5% occur only once, and 6% to 7% lies in the top ten. This TCR was sampled from a male patient under 18 who had a stem cell transplant for acute lymphoblastic leukemia, so the T cells may come from the graft donor. The sequenced sample was PBMCs, mostly from graft donor cells, obtained 180 days after TCRalphabeta/CD19-depleted stem cell transplant.

The CDR3 here is CSARETSKNYEQYF. The CDR3 nucleotides read TGCAGTGCTAGAGAGACTAGTAAGAACTACGAGCAGTACTTC. The chain couples TRBV20-1 to TRBJ2-7; maybe TRBD2 (6 bases). CDR3 length equals 14 residues. CDR1 and CDR2 (germline): DFQATT, SNEGSKA (reference sequence). With 0 bases removed from V and 3 bases from J, the gap between germline ends came to 12 bases.